These 26 T cell receptor beta chains were sequenced from one sample in a study of OX40 agonist ivuxolimab in advanced cancers. The repertoire was sequenced with immunoSEQ multiplex PCR; TCRdb's copy has only in-frame clones and lacks some. Of around 66,000 clones listed, approximately 90% are singletons. The source material was CD4+ or CD8+ T cells sorted from blood, sampled in a trial of the OX40 agonist ivuxolimab. These receptors originate from an adult with an advanced solid tumor such as melanoma, head and neck, liver or kidney cancer.

The chain couples TRBV19 to TRBJ2-7; 12 bases agree with TRBD2. Trimming at V came to 4 bases and at J to 2 bases, leaving 12 bases not matched to a gene. Germline values: CDR1 LNHDA, CDR2 SQIVND (reference sequence). The CDR3 spans 18 residues. CDR3 coding DNA: TGTGCCAGTAGTACGCAACCTCTAGCGGGGGGGCTCGCCTACGAGCAGTACTTC. Its translation is CASSTQPLAGGLAYEQYF.

CDR3 coding DNA: TGTGCCAGCAGCTTGCTAGCGGGGGTCAACTACAATGAGCAGTTCTTC. The encoded protein is CASSLLAGVNYNEQFF. The rearrangement links TRBV11-3 to TRBJ2-1; 10 nucleotides align to TRBD2. This CDR3 contains 16 residues. Looked up from germline, CDR1 is SGHNT and CDR2 is YENEEA. V lost 3 bases and J lost 3; bases outside the gene matches: 5.

A single count supports this clone. The chain is built from TRBV4-3 and TRBJ2-1, with D perhaps being TRBD1 or TRBD2 (5 bases each). CDR1 and CDR2 from the germline V gene are LGHNA and YSLEER. V lost 0 bases and J lost 1, with 10 bases in between. CDR3 size: 16 residues. The chain's CDR3 is CASSQELGPSYNEQFF. CDR3 sequence (DNA): TGCGCCAGCAGCCAAGAATTGGGACCTTCCTACAATGAGCAGTTCTTC.

The chain uses TRBV5-8 and TRBJ1-3; no reliable D call. Trimming took off 5 bases at V and 4 bases at J, with 10 bases between the two ends. Germline-derived CDR1 and CDR2 are SGHTS and YDEGEE. The CDR3 covers 13 residues. In nucleotides, the CDR3 is TGTGCCAGCAGGTTGAGGGTCGGAAACACCATATATTTT. Translated: CASRLRVGNTIYF. The full variable domain, in which reference TRBV5-8 and TRBJ1-3 provide the parts outside the CDR3, is EAGVTQSPTHLIKTRGQQATLRCSPISGHTSVYWYQQALGLGLQFLLWYDEGEERNRGNFPPRFSGRQFPNYSSELNVNALELEDSALYLCASRLRVGNTIYFGEGSWLTVV.

This clone was counted only a few times. The V gene is TRBV6-6, the J gene TRBJ2-4; 8 bases align to TRBD2. V shed 0 bases and J 0 bases; nucleotides not matched to a gene: 1. The germline V gene has CDR1 MNHNY and CDR2 SVGAGI (reference sequence). The CDR3 is 16 amino acids. CDR3 region: CASSYSRGGAKNIQYF. The CDR3 bases are TGTGCCAGCAGTTACTCCCGGGGGGGAGCCAAAAACATTCAGTACTTC.

This chain links TRBV9 with TRBJ2-5; D ambiguous. Trimming took 0 bases from V and 13 from J, leaving 16 bases between them. CDR3 size: 13 residues. Per the germline V gene, CDR1 is SGDLS and CDR2 is YYNGEE. This chain's CDR3 is CASSVVLGAPLYF. In DNA form, the CDR3 reads TGTGCCAGCAGCGTAGTCCTCGGAGCTCCCCTGTACTTC.

This clone was counted only a few times. The rearrangement links TRBV9 to TRBJ1-1, with D possibly matching TRBD1 (5 bases). CDR3 length: 17 residues. With 0 bases removed from V and 2 bases from J, the gap between germline ends came to 17 bases. Germline loops: CDR1 SGDLS, CDR2 YYNGEE. This chain's CDR3 is CASSVGPGRRINTEAFF. In DNA, the CDR3 is TGTGCCAGCAGCGTAGGTCCGGGACGGAGAATTAACACTGAAGCTTTCTTT.

The chain employs TRBV19 and TRBJ2-3; 10 bases match TRBD2. Losses at the gene ends were 5 bases for V and 0 bases for J; bases not matched to a gene: 5. Germline-derived CDR1 and CDR2 are LNHDA and SQIVND (reference sequence). The CDR3 sequence is 16 residues long. The CDR3, as DNA: TGTGCCAGTAGTCTCGGAGCGGGGGGGAGCACAGATACGCAGTATTTT. Its protein product is CASSLGAGGSTDTQYF.

This sequence joins TRBV5-5 and TRBJ1-2; D is unresolved. Germline CDR1 SGHKS, CDR2 YYEKEE (reference sequence). The CDR3 length is 11 residues. V shed 3 bases and J shed 8 bases, with 8 bases lying between them. CDR3 in DNA: TGTGCCAGCAGCTGGGTTGGCGGCTACACCTTC. Translated, it gives CASSWVGGYTF.

This clone was found once. The chain's CDR3 is CASSFVRTGLYNSPLHF. CDR3 nucleotide sequence: TGTGCCAGCAGCTTTGTACGGACAGGGTTGTATAATTCACCCCTCCACTTT. This chain links TRBV11-2 with TRBJ1-6, with 8 nucleotides matching TRBD1. Germline trimming cut 3 bases from V and 4 bases from J; bases unmatched to any gene: 8. The CDR3 is 17 residues long. Germline V gives CDR1 SGHAT, CDR2 FQNNGV. Full variable domain (remainder filled in from reference TRBV11-2 and TRBJ1-6): EAGVAQSPRYKIIEKRQSVAFWCNPISGHATLYWYQQILGQGPKLLIQFQNNGVVDDSQLPKDRFSAERLKGVDSTLKIQPAKLEDSAVYLCASSFVRTGLYNSPLHFGNGTRLTVT.

The chain carries TRBV19 and TRBJ2-3, with 11 nucleotides matching TRBD1. The CDR3 is 17 residues long. V was clipped by 0 bases and J by 4 bases; unmatched bases: 6. The germline gives CDR1 LNHDA, CDR2 SQIVND (reference sequence). The CDR3 nucleotides are TGTGCCAGTAGTATAGATCGGACAGGGGGCAGGGCAGATACGCAGTATTTT. This translates into CASSIDRTGGRADTQYF.

The rearrangement uses TRBV5-1 and TRBJ1-1; D unclear. The CDR3 runs 14 residues. Germline V gene sequence: CDR1 SGHRS, CDR2 YFSETQ. Trimming cost V 0 bases and J 0 bases, with 6 bases left between them. The CDR3 DNA is TGCGCCAGCAGCTTGGAGCGAGTGAACACTGAAGCTTTCTTT. It translates to CASSLERVNTEAFF.

The V gene is TRBV7-9, the J gene TRBJ1-1; unclear D gene. The V end was cut by 3 bases, the J end by 1 base, with 6 bases between. CDR1 and CDR2 from the germline V gene are SEHNR and FQNEAQ (reference sequence). The CDR3 contains 13 residues. Here the CDR3 reads CASSFEGNTEAFF. CDR3 sequence (DNA): TGTGCCAGCAGCTTCGAGGGGAACACTGAAGCTTTCTTT.

V is TRBV10-2 and J is TRBJ2-4; 7 bases are a match to TRBD2. The germline V gene encodes CDR1 WSHSY and CDR2 SAAADI. The V segment lost 7 bases and the J segment 7 bases; nucleotides outside the gene matches: 7. This CDR3 region has 13 residues. The CDR3 loop is CASTGRDSNIQYF. CDR3 DNA: TGCGCCAGCACGGGGAGGGATAGCAACATTCAGTACTTC.

CDR3 region: CASSNSGYTF. The CDR3 DNA sequence: TGCGCCAGCAGCAATTCTGGCTACACCTTC. J is TRBJ1-2 and V is TRBV4-1; D remains ambiguous. CDR3 size: 10 residues. Germline assignment: CDR1 MGHRA and CDR2 YSYEKL. The ends were cut back, 5 bases at V and 7 bases at J, with 5 bases in the middle.

V is TRBV7-3 and J is TRBJ2-1, with TRBD2 identical over 9 bases. J lost 9 bases, V lost 2 bases, and 2 bases had no gene match. Germline loops: CDR1 SGHTA, CDR2 FQGTGA. This CDR3 spans 13 amino acids. CDR3 residues: CASSLGTSSEQFF. In DNA form, the CDR3 reads TGTGCCAGCAGCTTAGGGACTAGCAGTGAGCAGTTCTTC.

J is TRBJ1-3 and V is TRBV7-2; D unresolved. The CDR3 totals 14 residues. Germline loops: CDR1 SGHTA, CDR2 FQGNSA. Trimming stripped 2 bases from V and 0 bases from J, with 5 bases between. The CDR3 coding sequence is TGTGCCAGCAGCTTACGACTCTCTGGAAACACCATATATTTT. It translates to CASSLRLSGNTIYF.

The chain uses TRBV7-9 and TRBJ2-5, with 11 bases matching TRBD2. Looked up from germline, CDR1 is SEHNR and CDR2 is FQNEAQ (reference sequence). This CDR3 is 16 amino acids long. The V and J ends lost 6 bases and 6 bases, in that order; junction bases with no gene match: 12. The CDR3 DNA reads TGTGCCAGCAGTCCACCCACTAGCGGGGGATTAAAGACCCAGTACTTC. As protein: CASSPPTSGGLKTQYF.

This clone was seen a single time. The chain couples TRBV18 to TRBJ1-1; tentative D call: TRBD1 (6 bases). Germline V gene lookup returns CDR1 KGHSH and CDR2 LQKENI. This CDR3 has 14 residues. The V end lost 8 bases, the J end lost 5 bases, and 18 bases lay between the germline ends. The CDR3 DNA sequence: TGTGCCAGCGCCAATAACAGGGCTGGGACTGAAGCTTTCTTT. It specifies CASANNRAGTEAFF.

The chain carries TRBV10-1 and TRBJ1-1, with 8 nucleotides matching TRBD1. Trimming removed 6 bases from V and 1 base from J; junction bases left unmatched: 1. This CDR3 spans 13 amino acids. CDR1 and CDR2 from the germline V gene are WNHNN and SYGVQD (reference sequence). The chain's CDR3 is CASSGQGNTEAFF. The CDR3 nucleotides are TGCGCCAGCAGCGGACAGGGGAACACTGAAGCTTTCTTT.

The chain has TRBV18 and TRBJ2-3; the match to TRBD1 covers 9 bases. The trim removed 3 bases at V and 3 bases at J, leaving 4 bases unmatched. This CDR3 spans 15 amino acids. Germline V CDR1 and CDR2: KGHSH, LQKENI. CDR3 protein: CASSPGTGWTDTQYF. CDR3 nucleotides: TGTGCCAGCTCACCCGGGACAGGGTGGACAGATACGCAGTATTTT.

The chain combines TRBV6-5 with TRBJ1-6; 10 bases agree with TRBD1. CDR3 size: 15 residues. The trim removed 7 bases at V and 7 bases at J, leaving 7 bases unmatched. Germline CDR1 and CDR2: MNHEY and SVGAGI. CDR3 in DNA: TGTGCCAGCAAGGGGACAGGGGCCACCAATTCACCCCTCCACTTT. Protein: CASKGTGATNSPLHF.

The rearrangement uses TRBV19 and TRBJ1-6; D ambiguous. From germline, CDR1 is LNHDA and CDR2 SQIVND (reference sequence). This CDR3 region has 14 residues. Trimming took off 2 bases at V and 5 bases at J, with 7 bases between the two ends. CDR3 nucleotide sequence: TGTGCCAGTAGTATAACCGGTAATAATTCACCCCTCCACTTT. Its protein product is CASSITGNNSPLHF.

The V call is TRBV7-2, the J call TRBJ2-3, with a possible D match to TRBD1 (6 bases). Trimming removed 5 bases from V and 1 base from J, with 13 bases in between. CDR3 size: 15 residues. The germline CDR1 and CDR2 sequences are SGHTA and FQGNSA. This CDR3 reads CASSVVQGRTDTQYF. Written as DNA, the CDR3 is TGTGCCAGCAGCGTTGTACAGGGCCGCACAGATACGCAGTATTTT.

V gene TRBV13 combines with J gene TRBJ2-3, with 9 bases aligning to TRBD1. The germline V gene encodes CDR1 PRHDT and CDR2 FYEKMQ (reference sequence). J gave up 5 bases and V 7 bases, and 10 bases lay outside the gene matches. This CDR3 is built from 15 residues. The CDR3 coding sequence is TGTGCCAGCACCTATACGACAGGGGGAAAAGATACGCAGTATTTT. The encoded protein is CASTYTTGGKDTQYF.

V usage is TRBV29-1 and J usage is TRBJ2-2; D may match TRBD1 or TRBD2 (5 bases each). Germline V gene lookup returns CDR1 SQVTM and CDR2 ANQGSEA. V was cut by 8 bases and J by 4 bases, with 20 bases left in between. The CDR3 is 15 residues long. The CDR3, as DNA: TGCAGCATCCTGGTCGCCGGGGCGGGCACCGGGGAGCTGTTTTTT. It specifies CSILVAGAGTGELFF.